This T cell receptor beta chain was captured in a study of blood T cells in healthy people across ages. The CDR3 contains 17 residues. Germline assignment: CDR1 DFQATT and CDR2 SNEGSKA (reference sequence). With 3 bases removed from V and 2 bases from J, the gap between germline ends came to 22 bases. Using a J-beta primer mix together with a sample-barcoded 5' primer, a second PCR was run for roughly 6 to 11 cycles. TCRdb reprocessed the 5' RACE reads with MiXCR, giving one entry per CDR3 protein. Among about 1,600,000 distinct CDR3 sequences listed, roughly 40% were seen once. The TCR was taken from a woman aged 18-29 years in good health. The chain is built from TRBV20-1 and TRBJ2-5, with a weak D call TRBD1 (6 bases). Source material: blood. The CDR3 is CSARESRGTPKQETQYF. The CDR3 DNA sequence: TGCAGTGCTAGGGAGTCGAGGGGGACCCCGAAACAAGAGACCCAGTACTTC.